These T cell receptor beta chains were read from a single sample in a study of OX40 agonist ivuxolimab in advanced cancers. Repertoires were generated with immunoSEQ multiplex PCR, while TCRdb's copy carries only in-frame clones and drops some. The sample has approximately 45,000 clones; about 80% are singletons. The source was CD4+ or CD8+ T cells sorted from blood, collected in a trial of the OX40 agonist ivuxolimab. The receptors were sampled from an adult with an advanced solid tumor such as melanoma, head and neck, liver or kidney cancer. Each CDR3 is given with its conserved first and last residue. The D gene is left open where the match is weak. A row's size may be missing; if present it is once, few, many or a size class.

J | D | V | size | DNA | CDR3
TRBJ1-2 | NA | TRBV6-4 | few | TGTGCCAGCAGTAGTCAGGTCGGCCCTAACTATGGCTACACCTTC | CASSSQVGPNYGYTF
TRBJ1-1 | NA | TRBV6-1 | NA | TGTGCCAGCACGAGAGAAAAAATGAACACTGAAGCTTTCTTT | CASTREKMNTEAFF
TRBJ2-7 | TRBD2 | TRBV19 | NA | TGTGCCAGTAGTTCCCAAGCGGGAGGGCCCTACGAGCAGTACTTC | CASSSQAGGPYEQYF
TRBJ2-3 | NA | TRBV7-8 | NA | TGTGCCAGCAGCACAAGGGATACGCAGTATTTT | CASSTRDTQYF
TRBJ2-3 | TRBD2 | TRBV9 | once | TGTGCCAGCAGCGTAATGCTAGCGGAAAATACGCAGTATTTT | CASSVMLAENTQYF
TRBJ1-2 | NA | TRBV6-5 | NA | TGTGCCAGCAGTTACTCGGGGATAGATGGCTACACCTTC | CASSYSGIDGYTF
TRBJ2-7 | NA | TRBV2 | NA | TGTGCCAGCAGTGACCCGACAGACCGCTCCTACGAGCAGTACTTC | CASSDPTDRSYEQYF
TRBJ2-1 | TRBD2 | TRBV6-6 | NA | TGTGCCAGCAGTCGTACTAGCGGGGATGAGCAGTTCTTC | CASSRTSGDEQFF
TRBJ1-1 | NA | TRBV19 | few | TGTGCCAGTATGAGGGCGAACACTGAAGCTTTCTTT | CASMRANTEAFF
TRBJ2-1 | TRBD2 | TRBV29-1 | NA | TGCAGCGTTGAAGATCGCGGGGGGCATTCCTACAATGAGCAGTTCTTC | CSVEDRGGHSYNEQFF
TRBJ2-7 | TRBD2 | TRBV7-6 | NA | TGTGCCAGCAGCTCTGGGACTAGGATATTCTACGAGCAGTACTTC | CASSSGTRIFYEQYF
TRBJ1-5 | NA | TRBV30 | NA | TGTGCCTGGAGTTCGGGGGGTAGCGGTCAGCCCCAGCATTTT | CAWSSGGSGQPQHF
TRBJ1-2 | TRBD1 | TRBV19 | few | TGTGCCAGTAGAGGACAGGGGAGTACGGATGGCTACACCTTC | CASRGQGSTDGYTF
TRBJ2-7 | NA | TRBV7-2 | NA | TGTGCCAGCAGCTTATCGAGGGGGTTAGTCTCCGAGCAGTACTTC | CASSLSRGLVSEQYF
TRBJ2-1 | TRBD2 | TRBV7-2 | NA | TGTGCCATCGGAACTAGCGGGGCCTACAATGAGCAGTTCTTC | CAIGTSGAYNEQFF
TRBJ2-5 | NA | TRBV7-3 | NA | TGTGCCAGCAGCTTGGGGGGGCCTGAGACCCAGTACTTC | CASSLGGPETQYF
TRBJ1-5 | TRBD1 | TRBV6-5 | few | TGTGCCAGCAGCCCGGACAGGGGTGTGGAACAGCCCCAGCATTTT | CASSPDRGVEQPQHF
TRBJ2-7 | NA | TRBV15 | NA | TGTGCCACCAGCAGAGAGGCGAACTACGAGCAGTACTTC | CATSREANYEQYF
TRBJ2-7 | NA | TRBV6-6 | NA | TGTGCCGGCCCACCGACTCACCCGGACGAGCAGTACTTC | CAGPPTHPDEQYF
TRBJ1-2 | NA | TRBV7-8 | NA | TGTGCCAGCAGCTTAAGCGAGGGAGGGGGCTACACCTTC | CASSLSEGGGYTF